This entry features one T cell receptor beta chain sequence. Germline V lookup: CDR1 SGHRS, CDR2 YFSETQ. After removal of 0 bases from V and 2 bases from J, the junction contained 6 bases not matched to a gene. CDR3 size: 16 residues. This sample stems from a study of T cells in Graves' hyperthyroidism and ophthalmopathy. In the study overall: Once the initial diagnosis was made, peripheral blood was obtained before any treatment.

On the basis of clinical symptoms, serum thyroxine and TRAb, thyroid ultrasound and orbital computed tomography, diagnoses were made. PBMCs were derived from 7.5 to 10 ml fresh peripheral blood. Amplification yielded TCR beta CDR3 regions, with RNA transcripts as the source. A set of HTBI primers served as the primers for a first-round RT-PCR of the TCR CDR3. TCRdb used MiXCR to reprocess the multiplex PCR reads, holding one entry per CDR3 protein. This sample has about 400,000 distinct CDR3 sequences, with around an eighth found just once. This chain uses TRBV5-1 with TRBJ2-7; 9 positions match TRBD1. This clonotype originated in a man aged 45-65 years with Graves' ophthalmopathy. The sequenced material came from blood. CDR3 loop: CASSLAWDREAYEQYF. The CDR3 coding sequence is TGCGCCAGCAGCTTGGCCTGGGACAGGGAGGCCTACGAGCAGTACTTC.